Each of the 23 T cell receptor beta chains below was sequenced from the same sample in a study of T cell responses to AZD1222 COVID-19 vaccine. Sequencing used immunoSEQ multiplex PCR; TCRdb keeps in-frame clones, though not all of them. This repertoire shows some 120,000 clones, about 92% found once; its top ten account for approximately 1%. The starting material was peripheral blood, obtained on day 0 of AZD1222 vaccination. The receptors shown here come from an adult in good health.

This clone came up once. The rearrangement links TRBV10-3 to TRBJ2-5; 12 bases agree with TRBD1. V lost 0 bases, J lost 4 bases, and 9 bases stayed unmatched. Germline loops: CDR1 ENHRY, CDR2 SYGVKD. CDR3 length equals 18 residues. For the CDR3, the DNA is TGTGCCATCAGTGAGTCGAGCCCCGGGACAGGGGGCCGAGAGACCCAGTACTTC. It is translated as CAISESSPGTGGRETQYF.

J is TRBJ1-1 and V is TRBV16; D gene ambiguous. The CDR3 has 15 residues. Deletions cut 3 bases from V and 3 bases from J, with 14 bases between. Looked up from germline, CDR1 is KGHSY and CDR2 is FQNENV. Here the CDR3 reads CASSHPTSSYTEAFF. The CDR3 DNA reads as TGTGCCAGCAGCCACCCCACCTCATCTTACACTGAAGCTTTCTTT.

The chain couples TRBV6-6 to TRBJ2-5, with D perhaps matching TRBD2 (5 bases). The germline V and J ends were trimmed by 0 bases and 4 bases, with 6 bases remaining between them. The CDR3 length is 13 residues. CDR1 MNHNY and CDR2 SVGAGI come from the germline V gene (reference sequence). CDR3 in DNA: TGTGCCAGCAGTTACTCGGGAGTAGAGACCCAGTACTTC. It yields the protein CASSYSGVETQYF.

CDR3 in DNA: TGTGCCAGCTCGGAATTGGGACAGAACACCGGGGAGCTGTTTTTT. It translates to CASSELGQNTGELFF. This sequence joins TRBV18 and TRBJ2-2; tentative D call: TRBD1 (6 bases). The CDR3 spans 15 residues. V gave up 6 bases and J gave up 1 base, with 12 bases separating them. Germline loops: CDR1 KGHSH, CDR2 LQKENI.

This sequence joins TRBV6-2 or TRBV6-3 and TRBJ2-3, with TRBD2 matching over 11 bases. The germline V gene encodes CDR1 MNHEY and CDR2 SVGEGT. V shed 5 bases and J 5 bases; nucleotides not matched to a gene: 9. CDR3 length: 16 amino acids. CDR3 protein: CASSVWLAGGVDTQYF. CDR3 in DNA: TGTGCCAGCAGTGTATGGCTAGCGGGAGGAGTAGATACGCAGTATTTT.

This chain connects TRBV5-1 to TRBJ2-1; 7 positions agree with TRBD1. V gave up 5 bases and J gave up 5 bases; unmatched junction bases: 4. CDR3 length equals 13 residues. From germline, CDR1 is SGHRS and CDR2 YFSETQ. CDR3 sequence: CASRQGTHNEQFF. In nucleotides, the CDR3 is TGCGCCAGCAGACAGGGGACCCACAATGAGCAGTTCTTC.

The chain employs TRBV2 and TRBJ2-1; maybe TRBD2 (6 bases). This CDR3 is built from 14 residues. V was shortened by 7 bases and J by 2 bases, with 12 bases between the two germline ends. Per the germline V gene, CDR1 is SNHLY and CDR2 is FYNNEI. This CDR3 reads CASTSGGTYNEQFF. The CDR3 bases are TGTGCCAGCACCTCGGGCGGGACCTACAATGAGCAGTTCTTC.

This chain uses TRBV9 with TRBJ2-7; 9 bases line up with TRBD2. The CDR3 covers 16 residues. Germline assignment: CDR1 SGDLS and CDR2 YYNGEE. Trimming at V came to 0 bases and at J to 5 bases, leaving 9 bases not matched to a gene. CDR3 protein: CASSVAGSGSFHEQYF. The CDR3 nucleotides read TGTGCCAGCAGCGTAGCAGGTAGCGGGAGTTTCCACGAGCAGTACTTC.

This clone has just one count. The genes are TRBV7-2 and TRBJ1-4; D unresolved. Trimming pared 5 bases from V and 6 bases from J, leaving 10 bases between. The CDR3 has 13 amino acids. Germline V gene lookup returns CDR1 SGHTA and CDR2 FQGNSA. CDR3 amino acids: CASSPSAHEKLFF. CDR3 DNA: TGTGCCAGCAGCCCATCCGCCCATGAAAAACTGTTTTTT. The variable domain in full, completed from reference TRBV7-2 and TRBJ1-4, reads GAGVSQSPSNKVTEKGKDVELRCDPISGHTALYWYRQSLGQGLEFLIYFQGNSAPDKSGLPSDRFSAERTGGSVSTLTIQRTQQEDSAVYLCASSPSAHEKLFFGSGTQLSVL.

The chain is built from TRBV30 and TRBJ1-5, with 10 nucleotides matching TRBD1. The V segment lost 4 bases and the J segment 7 bases; nucleotides outside the gene matches: 7. CDR1 is GTSNPN and CDR2 is SVGIG in the germline V gene (reference sequence). This CDR3 spans 14 amino acids. This chain's CDR3 is CAWMRQGAGQPQHF. CDR3 coding DNA: TGTGCCTGGATGCGACAGGGGGCAGGACAGCCCCAGCATTTT.

This chain connects TRBV3-1 (or the pseudogene TRBV3-2) to TRBJ2-1; TRBD2 might be the D (6 bases). The CDR3 sequence is 16 residues long. Germline CDR1 is LGHDT and CDR2 is YNNKEL (reference sequence). V was pared by 2 bases and J by 2 bases, with 13 bases between. CDR3 protein: CASSQLSGVTYNEQFF. CDR3 sequence (DNA): TGTGCCAGCAGCCAACTTAGCGGTGTCACCTACAATGAGCAGTTCTTC.

This clone is a singleton in its sample. J is TRBJ2-1 and V is TRBV19; no clear D. CDR3 length equals 14 residues. CDR1 is LNHDA and CDR2 is SQIVND in the germline V gene (reference sequence). V was trimmed by 1 base and J by 8 bases, leaving 12 bases between them. The CDR3 DNA reads as TGTGCCAGTAGTATAGGAGTGCAGAGCGATGAGCAGTTCTTC. Amino acids: CASSIGVQSDEQFF. Full variable domain (remainder filled in from reference TRBV19 and TRBJ2-1): DGGITQSPKYLFRKEGQNVTLSCEQNLNHDAMYWYRQDPGQGLRLIYYSQIVNDFQKGDIAEGYSVSREKKESFPLTVTSAQKNPTAFYLCASSIGVQSDEQFFGPGTRLTVL.

The chain's CDR3 is CASSPSITDTQYF. The CDR3 nucleotides are TGTGCCAGCTCACCATCTATCACAGATACGCAGTATTTT. The chain is built from TRBV18 and TRBJ2-3; D is undetermined. The CDR3 extends over 13 amino acids. Germline-derived CDR1 and CDR2 are KGHSH and LQKENI. V dropped 2 bases and J dropped 2 bases, with 5 bases sitting between them.

The gene calls are TRBV5-4 and TRBJ1-2, with D unclear. Trimming shortened V by 4 bases and J by 2 bases, and 15 bases separated the two germline ends. Germline CDR1 is SGHNT and CDR2 is YYREEE (reference sequence). The CDR3 totals 15 residues. The DNA of the CDR3 is TGTGCCAGCAGCCTCCGGGAGGTTTGGAACTATGGCTACACCTTC. Translating gives CASSLREVWNYGYTF.

V usage is TRBV19 and J usage is TRBJ1-3; TRBD1 matches 11 bases. The J segment lost 0 bases and the V segment lost 8 bases, leaving 12 bases of the junction unmatched. The CDR3 spans 18 residues. CDR1 LNHDA and CDR2 SQIVND come from the germline V gene (reference sequence). The CDR3 DNA follows: TGTGCCAGTTCCGCCGGGACAGGGGGAACCTACTCTGGAAACACCATATATTTT. This codes for CASSAGTGGTYSGNTIYF.

A remark on this clone: Other DNA sequences in the sample encode the same CDR3. The CDR3 region is CASSPDRNYGYTF. For the CDR3, the DNA is TGTGCCAGCAGCCCCGACAGAAACTATGGCTACACCTTC. The rearrangement joins TRBV7-3 to TRBJ1-2, with D possibly TRBD1 on 5 matching bases. Trimming left V 5 bases short and J 2 bases short, with 9 bases between. The CDR3 covers 13 residues. Germline V CDR1 and CDR2: SGHTA, FQGTGA.

The rearrangement joins TRBV12-5 to TRBJ2-5; D could derive from TRBD1 or TRBD2 (5 bases each). Germline CDR1 reads LGHNT; CDR2 reads FRNRAP. CDR3 length: 18 residues. Between the trimmed V and J ends, which lost 4 bases and 5 bases, there was a span of 26 bases. CDR3 region: CASGSTGTAAFSWETQYF. The CDR3 coding sequence is TGTGCTAGTGGTTCAACCGGGACGGCCGCTTTTTCATGGGAGACCCAGTACTTC.

The chain couples TRBV29-1 to TRBJ2-7; D not resolved. Germline V gene data show CDR1 as SQVTM and CDR2 as ANQGSEA. Between the trimmed V and J ends, which lost 6 bases and 2 bases, there was a span of 14 bases. The CDR3 extends over 13 amino acids. The CDR3 here is CSVAARAPYEQYF. CDR3 bases: TGCAGCGTGGCTGCCCGGGCCCCCTACGAGCAGTACTTC.

The V call is TRBV5-1, the J call TRBJ1-4; D is possibly TRBD1 (5 bases). V gave up 0 bases and J gave up 4 bases, with 10 bases separating them. The CDR3 is 15 residues long. Germline CDR1 and CDR2: SGHRS and YFSETQ. The CDR3 protein is CASSLAGTINEKLFF. In DNA form, the CDR3 reads TGCGCCAGCAGCTTGGCGGGGACGATTAATGAAAAACTGTTTTTT.

V and J are TRBV5-1 and TRBJ2-5, with 8 nucleotides matching TRBD1. The CDR3 sequence is 14 residues long. With V trimmed by 4 bases and J by 4 bases, 6 bases remained unmatched. Looked up from germline, CDR1 is SGHRS and CDR2 is YFSETQ. DNA for the CDR3: TGCGCCAGCAGCCGGGACAGGCGGGGAGAGACCCAGTACTTC. Translated: CASSRDRRGETQYF.

The V gene is TRBV2, the J gene TRBJ2-7, with 9 nucleotides matching TRBD1. The germline V gene has CDR1 SNHLY and CDR2 FYNNEI. V lost 6 bases and J lost 3; bases outside the gene matches: 9. The CDR3 contains 15 residues. CDR3 residues: CASSSSGTGNYEQYF. In DNA, the CDR3 is TGTGCCAGCAGCTCCTCCGGGACAGGGAACTACGAGCAGTACTTC.

The chain combines TRBV3-1 (or the pseudogene TRBV3-2) with TRBJ2-1; 13 nucleotides agree with TRBD2. The CDR3 has 19 residues. Germline V gene lookup returns CDR1 LGHDT and CDR2 YNNKEL (reference sequence). V lost 4 bases, J lost 1 base, and 10 bases stayed unmatched. The CDR3 sequence: CASSPFWTSGSRSYNEQFF. As DNA, the CDR3 is TGTGCCAGCAGCCCTTTTTGGACTAGCGGGAGTAGGTCCTACAATGAGCAGTTCTTC.

The chain combines TRBV4-1 with TRBJ1-5; D is undetermined. CDR3 length: 14 residues. With 0 bases removed from V and 7 bases from J, the gap between germline ends came to 10 bases. Germline V gene lookup returns CDR1 MGHRA and CDR2 YSYEKL. The CDR3 sequence: CASSQDVRLQPQHF. The CDR3 DNA is TGCGCCAGCAGCCAAGATGTTAGGCTCCAGCCCCAGCATTTT.